This T cell receptor (beta chain) is drawn from a study of T cells in Graves' hyperthyroidism and ophthalmopathy. Study-wide background: Peripheral blood draws took place at initial diagnosis, ahead of any treatment.

Uncontrolled infection, other autoimmune disease, pregnancy and lactation each barred patients from inclusion. The CDR3 is 13 amino acids. Trimming left V 6 bases short and J 1 base short, with 12 bases between. Germline lookup yields CDR1 DFQATT and CDR2 SNEGSKA (reference sequence). The source material, RNA transcripts, was used to amplify TCR beta CDR3 regions. When the TCR CDR3 underwent first-round RT-PCR, the HTBI primer set was used. Each CDR3 protein is one row after TCRdb ran MiXCR on the multiplex PCR reads. This sample yields about 400,000 distinct CDR3 sequences, of which 15% are seen a single time; less than 35% belongs to the top ten.

The clonotype was recovered from a woman younger than 45 with Graves' hyperthyroidism. The specimen was blood. The chain is built from TRBV20-1 and TRBJ2-5, with no clear D. The CDR3 DNA reads as TGCAGTGCAGGCCACGGGTTCCAAGAGACCCAGTACTTC. Encoded protein: CSAGHGFQETQYF.